The 24 T cell receptor beta chains listed next were all sequenced from one sample in a study of blood T cell repertoires in COVID-19. Data came from immunoSEQ multiplex PCR; TCRdb stores just in-frame clones and leaves some out. The data show around 370,000 clones, with 88% seen just once and roughly 6.6% held by the top ten. Sequencing was done on a sample of peripheral blood. The receptors here all came from a woman in her 70s with COVID-19, enrolled during active disease.

This chain connects TRBV28 to TRBJ1-5; no clear D. The CDR3 covers 14 residues. The germline gives CDR1 MDHEN, CDR2 SYDVKM. V was cut by 4 bases and J by 0 bases, with 7 bases left in between. CDR3 coding DNA: TGTGCCAGCAGTTACCCAGTTAGCAATCAGCCCCAGCATTTT. Translated, it gives CASSYPVSNQPQHF.

J is TRBJ2-7 and V is TRBV30; 12 nucleotides match TRBD1. The V gene end was trimmed by 3 bases and the J gene end by 4 bases; junction bases not matched to a gene: 4. CDR1 and CDR2 (germline): GTSNPN, SVGIG (reference sequence). CDR3 size: 14 residues. The CDR3, as DNA: TGTGCCTGGAGGAGGGACAGGGGGCCTTACGAGCAGTACTTC. Residues: CAWRRDRGPYEQYF.

The chain carries TRBV7-2 and TRBJ2-7; 7 nucleotides align to TRBD1. The trim removed 1 base at V and 0 bases at J, leaving 3 bases unmatched. The CDR3 loop spans 15 amino acids. The germline V gene has CDR1 SGHTA and CDR2 FQGNSA. CDR3 coding DNA: TGTGCCAGCAGCTTAGTAGACAGGGACTCCTACGAGCAGTACTTC. It yields the protein CASSLVDRDSYEQYF.

The chain couples TRBV7-9 to TRBJ2-2; 7 bases map to TRBD1. Trimming at V came to 5 bases and at J to 1 base, leaving 4 bases not matched to a gene. The CDR3 is 15 amino acids. Germline lookup yields CDR1 SEHNR and CDR2 FQNEAQ (reference sequence). CDR3 protein: CASSPTGRNTGELFF. The CDR3 coding sequence is TGTGCCAGCAGCCCGACAGGGAGGAACACCGGGGAGCTGTTTTTT. The entire variable domain, with the rest obtained from reference TRBV7-9 and TRBJ2-2, is as follows: DTGVSQNPRHKITKRGQNVTFRCDPISEHNRLYWYRQTLGQGPEFLTYFQNEAQLEKSRLLSDRFSAERPKGSFSTLEIQRTEQGDSAMYLCASSPTGRNTGELFFGEGSRLTVL.

The chain is built from TRBV23-1 and TRBJ2-1; D uncertain. TRBV23-1 is treated as an ORF (open reading frame) with a function not yet certain. V was clipped by 7 bases and J by 5 bases, with 18 bases between them. The CDR3 has 15 amino acids. The CDR3 nucleotides are TGCGCCAGCACCCCCTCGCAGTGTAGCCACAATGAGCAGTTCTTC. Translating gives CASTPSQCSHNEQFF.

V gene TRBV4-3 combines with J gene TRBJ2-7; D perhaps matches TRBD2 (7 bases). CDR1 and CDR2 from the germline V gene are LGHNA and YSLEER. Trimming removed 4 bases from V and 0 bases from J, with 19 bases in between. The CDR3 loop spans 17 amino acids. The CDR3 nucleotides read TGCGCCAGCAGCCCAATAGTCGGGGGGCCCCTCTCCTACGAGCAGTACTTC. Translating it yields CASSPIVGGPLSYEQYF.

This clone was found a few times. This chain connects TRBV4-1 to TRBJ1-3; D is perhaps TRBD1 (5 bases). V was pared by 1 base and J by 3 bases, with 22 bases between. The CDR3 loop spans 19 amino acids. Germline CDR1 and CDR2: MGHRA and YSYEKL. DNA of the CDR3: TGCGCCAGCAGCCAAGCGACCCTCTGGGGAAGGGGTAATGGAAACACCATATATTTT. Protein product: CASSQATLWGRGNGNTIYF.

The rearrangement links TRBV7-2 to TRBJ2-3; 7 nucleotides align to TRBD2. CDR3 length: 15 residues. The V gene's germline CDR1 is SGHTA and CDR2 FQGNSA. The trim removed 5 bases at V and 0 bases at J, leaving 5 bases unmatched. The CDR3 DNA reads as TGTGCCAGCAGCCCTACTAGCGTTAGCACAGATACGCAGTATTTT. Its protein is CASSPTSVSTDTQYF.

The rearrangement uses TRBV10-2 and TRBJ1-1; a weak D match, TRBD1 (6 bases). The CDR3 is made up of 13 amino acids. V was cut by 3 bases and J by 5 bases, with 10 bases left in between. The V gene's germline CDR1 is WSHSY and CDR2 SAAADI. The CDR3 DNA is TGCGCCAGCAGTGAAGGGGGTTTGACTGAAGCTTTCTTT. Residues: CASSEGGLTEAFF.

The chain recombines TRBV30 with TRBJ2-1; 8 positions agree with TRBD1. The CDR3 extends over 14 amino acids. Germline CDR1 and CDR2: GTSNPN and SVGIG (reference sequence). Trimming at V came to 6 bases and at J to 2 bases, leaving 6 bases not matched to a gene. The CDR3 loop is CACGPGQAYNEQFF. Written as DNA, the CDR3 is TGTGCCTGCGGGCCGGGACAGGCCTACAATGAGCAGTTCTTC.

This clone was detected only a few times. The chain employs TRBV7-9 and TRBJ2-5; no clear D gene. Trimming shortened V by 5 bases and J by 13 bases, and 5 bases separated the two germline ends. CDR1 is SEHNR, CDR2 FQNEAQ, per germline (reference sequence). This CDR3 region has 8 residues. The CDR3 DNA follows: TGTGCCAGCAGCCCCGGGTACTTC. It codes for CASSPGYF.

V gene TRBV3-1 (or the pseudogene TRBV3-2) combines with J gene TRBJ1-2; D may be TRBD1 (5 bases). This CDR3 contains 15 residues. Germline V gene data show CDR1 as LGHDT and CDR2 as YNNKEL (reference sequence). With 4 bases removed from V and 3 bases from J, the gap between germline ends came to 15 bases. CDR3 in amino acids: CASSPPWGADYGYTF. The CDR3 bases are TGTGCCAGCAGCCCACCCTGGGGCGCAGACTATGGCTACACCTTC.

This chain links TRBV3-1 (or the pseudogene TRBV3-2) with TRBJ2-1, with 12 bases aligning to TRBD2. From germline, CDR1 is LGHDT and CDR2 YNNKEL (reference sequence). CDR3 length: 17 residues. V trimming: 3 bases; J trimming: 2 bases; junction bases outside the gene matches: 5. The CDR3 here is CASSHVTSGGPYNEQFF. CDR3 coding DNA: TGTGCCAGCAGCCATGTGACTAGCGGGGGACCCTACAATGAGCAGTTCTTC.

This clone has only one observation. The rearrangement links TRBV10-1 to TRBJ1-1; D gene ambiguous. V lost 5 bases and J lost 1, with 8 bases in between. This CDR3 comprises 13 residues. The V gene's germline CDR1 is WNHNN and CDR2 SYGVQD (reference sequence). In DNA form, the CDR3 reads TGCGCCAGCAGTTTGCGCGGGAACACTGAAGCTTTCTTT. Its protein is CASSLRGNTEAFF.

This clone was detected only a few times. The genes are TRBV4-1 and TRBJ1-2; 9 nucleotides line up with TRBD1. V shed 4 bases, J shed 8 bases, and the junction held 11 bases outside the gene matches. This CDR3 is 15 amino acids long. Germline CDR1 reads MGHRA; CDR2 reads YSYEKL. The CDR3 sequence is CASSLARDREGGYTF. In DNA form, the CDR3 reads TGCGCCAGCAGCCTTGCTCGGGACAGGGAAGGGGGCTACACCTTC.

The rearrangement links TRBV19 to TRBJ2-7; D remains unclear. The CDR3 has 15 amino acids. Between the trimmed V and J ends, which lost 4 bases and 5 bases, there was a span of 18 bases. Germline V gene lookup returns CDR1 LNHDA and CDR2 SQIVND (reference sequence). The CDR3: CASSTRLLPRDEQYF. Here the CDR3 DNA reads TGTGCCAGTAGTACCCGCCTCTTGCCCCGCGACGAGCAGTACTTC.

The chain has TRBV5-4 and TRBJ1-1; D gene unclear. Germline loops: CDR1 SGHNT, CDR2 YYREEE (reference sequence). The CDR3 covers 14 residues. Trimming took 2 bases from V and 1 from J, leaving 9 bases between them. DNA of the CDR3: TGTGCCAGCAGCTTTGTCCCCCAGAACACTGAAGCTTTCTTT. Amino acid sequence: CASSFVPQNTEAFF. Combining the CDR3 with reference TRBV5-4 and TRBJ1-1 gives the whole variable domain ETGVTQSPTHLIKTRGQQVTLRCSSQSGHNTVSWYQQALGQGPQFIFQYYREEENGRGNFPPRFSGLQFPNYSSELNVNALELDDSALYLCASSFVPQNTEAFFGQGTRLTVV.

The chain combines TRBV5-1 with TRBJ2-2; TRBD2 aligns across 8 bases. Per the germline V gene, CDR1 is SGHRS and CDR2 is YFSETQ. V shed 4 bases and J 6 bases; nucleotides not matched to a gene: 11. CDR3 length equals 16 residues. CDR3 loop: CASSPSGRGAPGELFF. In nucleotides, the CDR3 is TGCGCCAGCAGCCCCTCCGGGCGGGGGGCTCCCGGGGAGCTGTTTTTT.

The chain combines TRBV5-1 with TRBJ1-1, with D perhaps TRBD1 (5 bases). The CDR3 covers 14 residues. V lost 5 bases and J lost 1, with 12 bases in between. Germline CDR1 and CDR2: SGHRS and YFSETQ. The CDR3 DNA is TGCGCCAGCAGTCCCCGACAGAGGAACACTGAAGCTTTCTTT. It codes for CASSPRQRNTEAFF.

V gene TRBV6-4 combines with J gene TRBJ2-2; no reliable D call. The V gene's germline CDR1 is MRHNA and CDR2 SNTAGT. Trimming stripped 5 bases from V and 1 base from J, with 8 bases between. The CDR3 covers 14 residues. CDR3 nucleotides: TGTGCCAGCAGTCGTGAACAGAACACCGGGGAGCTGTTTTTT. Its protein is CASSREQNTGELFF.

In its sample, this clone was seen once. The genes are TRBV18 and TRBJ2-1; 10 nucleotides align to TRBD1. The CDR3 length is 14 residues. With 1 base clipped from V and 8 bases from J, the junction kept 2 bases outside the gene matches. Germline lookup yields CDR1 KGHSH and CDR2 LQKENI. CDR3: CASSPRTGGDEQFF. In nucleotides, the CDR3 is TGTGCCAGCTCACCACGGACAGGGGGTGATGAGCAGTTCTTC.

The V call is TRBV7-2, the J call TRBJ1-2, with 10 bases that match TRBD1. V was pared by 5 bases and J by 8 bases, with 11 bases of the junction left unmatched. From germline, CDR1 is SGHTA and CDR2 FQGNSA. This CDR3 has 15 amino acids. CDR3 residues: CASSPRQGASMGYTF. CDR3 bases: TGTGCCAGCAGCCCAAGACAGGGGGCTAGTATGGGCTACACCTTC.

This chain uses TRBV12-3 or TRBV12-4 with TRBJ1-4; the match to TRBD1 covers 7 bases. The V gene end was trimmed by 10 bases and the J gene end by 5 bases; junction bases not matched to a gene: 7. The CDR3 is made up of 13 amino acids. The CDR3 sequence is CATMTGRNEKLFF. CDR3 DNA: TGTGCCACGATGACAGGGAGGAATGAAAAACTGTTTTTT.

This clone was found once. The genes are TRBV5-1 and TRBJ1-1, with unresolved D. The CDR3 contains 13 residues. Trimming removed 3 bases at V and 1 base at J, with 7 bases between. Germline V gene data show CDR1 as SGHRS and CDR2 as YFSETQ. CDR3 loop: CASSSLPNTEAFF. The DNA for the CDR3 is TGCGCCAGCAGCTCCCTCCCGAACACTGAAGCTTTCTTT.